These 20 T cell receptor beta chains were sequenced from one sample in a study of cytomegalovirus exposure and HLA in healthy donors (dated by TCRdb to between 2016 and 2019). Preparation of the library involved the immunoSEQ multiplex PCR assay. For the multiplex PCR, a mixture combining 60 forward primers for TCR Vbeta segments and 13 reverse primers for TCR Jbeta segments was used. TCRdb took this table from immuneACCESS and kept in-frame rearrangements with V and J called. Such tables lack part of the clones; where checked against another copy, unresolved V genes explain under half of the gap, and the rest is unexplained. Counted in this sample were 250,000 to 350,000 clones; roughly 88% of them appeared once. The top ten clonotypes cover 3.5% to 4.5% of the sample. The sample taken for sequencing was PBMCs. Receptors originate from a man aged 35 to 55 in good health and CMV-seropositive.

The CDR3 sequence is CASSQSVKGQGAYEQFF. CDR3 DNA: TGCGCCAGCAGCCAAAGTGTAAAAGGACAGGGGGCGTATGAGCAGTTCTTC. V and J are TRBV4-3 and TRBJ2-1; 11 nucleotides agree with TRBD1. Germline V gene data show CDR1 as LGHNA and CDR2 as YSLEER. The CDR3 is 17 residues long. Germline trimming cut 2 bases from V and 8 bases from J; bases unmatched to any gene: 11.

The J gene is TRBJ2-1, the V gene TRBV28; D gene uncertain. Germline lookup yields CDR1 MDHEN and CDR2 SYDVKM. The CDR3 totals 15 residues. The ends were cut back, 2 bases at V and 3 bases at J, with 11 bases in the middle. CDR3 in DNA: TGTGCCAGCAGTTTACTGGATCGGAGCTACAATGAGCAGTTCTTC. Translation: CASSLLDRSYNEQFF.

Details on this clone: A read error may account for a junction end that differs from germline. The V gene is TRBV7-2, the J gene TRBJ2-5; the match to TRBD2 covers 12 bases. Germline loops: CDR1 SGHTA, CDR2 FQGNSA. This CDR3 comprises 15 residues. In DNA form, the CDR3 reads TGTGCCAGCAGCCTAGCGGGAGGGCGGGAGGAGACCCAGTACTTC. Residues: CASSLAGGREETQYF.

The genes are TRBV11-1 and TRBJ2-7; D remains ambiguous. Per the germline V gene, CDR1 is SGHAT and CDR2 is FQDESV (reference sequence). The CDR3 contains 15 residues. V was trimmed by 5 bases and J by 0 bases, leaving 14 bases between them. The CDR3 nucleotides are TGTGCCAGCAGCCAAATTTCAGGTGCCTCCTACGAGCAGTACTTC. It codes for CASSQISGASYEQYF.

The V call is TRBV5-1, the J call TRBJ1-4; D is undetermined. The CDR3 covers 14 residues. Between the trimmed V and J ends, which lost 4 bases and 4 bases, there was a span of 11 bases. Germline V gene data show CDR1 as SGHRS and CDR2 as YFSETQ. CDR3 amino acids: CASSPRFGNEKLFF. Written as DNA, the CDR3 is TGCGCCAGCAGCCCCAGGTTTGGTAATGAAAAACTGTTTTTT.

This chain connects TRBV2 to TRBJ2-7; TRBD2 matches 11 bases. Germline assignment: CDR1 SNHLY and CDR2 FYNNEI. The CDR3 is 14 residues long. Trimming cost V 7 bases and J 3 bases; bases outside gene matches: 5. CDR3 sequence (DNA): TGTGCCAGCACTTCGGGACTAGCGGACTACGAGCAGTACTTC. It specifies CASTSGLADYEQYF.

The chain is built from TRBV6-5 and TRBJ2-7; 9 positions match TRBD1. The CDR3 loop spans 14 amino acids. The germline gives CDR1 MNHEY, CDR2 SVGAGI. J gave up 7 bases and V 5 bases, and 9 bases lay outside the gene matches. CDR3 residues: CASSTPGQGQEQYF. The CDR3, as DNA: TGTGCCAGCAGTACGCCGGGACAGGGCCAGGAGCAGTACTTC.

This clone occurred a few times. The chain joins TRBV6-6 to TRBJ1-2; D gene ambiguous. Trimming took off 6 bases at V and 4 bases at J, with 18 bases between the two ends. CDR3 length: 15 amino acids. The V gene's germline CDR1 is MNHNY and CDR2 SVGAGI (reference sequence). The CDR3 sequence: CASRLVAERGYGYTF. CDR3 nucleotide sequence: TGTGCCAGCAGACTAGTGGCAGAGCGAGGCTATGGCTACACCTTC.

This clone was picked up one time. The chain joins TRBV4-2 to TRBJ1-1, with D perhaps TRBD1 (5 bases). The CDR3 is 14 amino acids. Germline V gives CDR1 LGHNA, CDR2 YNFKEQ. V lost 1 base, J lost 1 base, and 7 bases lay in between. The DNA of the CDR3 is TGTGCCAGCAGCCAAGGCAGGGAGAACACTGAAGCTTTCTTT. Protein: CASSQGRENTEAFF.

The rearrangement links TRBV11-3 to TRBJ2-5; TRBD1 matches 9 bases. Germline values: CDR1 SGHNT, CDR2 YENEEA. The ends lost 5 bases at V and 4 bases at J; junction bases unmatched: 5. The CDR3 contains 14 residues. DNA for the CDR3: TGTGCCAGCAGCGGGGACAGGGCAGGAGAGACCCAGTACTTC. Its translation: CASSGDRAGETQYF.

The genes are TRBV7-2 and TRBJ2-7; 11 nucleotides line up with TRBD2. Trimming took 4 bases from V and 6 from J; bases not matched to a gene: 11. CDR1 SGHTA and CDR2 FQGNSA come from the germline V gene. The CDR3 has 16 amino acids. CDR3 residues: CASSSPSSGRSPEQYF. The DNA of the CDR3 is TGTGCCAGCAGCTCACCCTCTAGCGGGAGGAGTCCCGAGCAGTACTTC.

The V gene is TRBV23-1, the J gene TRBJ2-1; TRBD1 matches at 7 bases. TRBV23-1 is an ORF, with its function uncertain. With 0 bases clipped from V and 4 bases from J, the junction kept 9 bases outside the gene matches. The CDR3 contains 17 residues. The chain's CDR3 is CASSQSASGTEYNEQFF. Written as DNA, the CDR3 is TGCGCCAGCAGTCAATCGGCTTCCGGGACAGAGTACAATGAGCAGTTCTTC.

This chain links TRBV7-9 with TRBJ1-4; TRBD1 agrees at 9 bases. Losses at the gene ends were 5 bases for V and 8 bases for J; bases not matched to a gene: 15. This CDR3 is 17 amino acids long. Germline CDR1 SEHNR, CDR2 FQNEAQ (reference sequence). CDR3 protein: CASSPVTRTGDTEKLFF. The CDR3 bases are TGTGCCAGCAGCCCCGTTACAAGGACAGGGGATACGGAAAAACTGTTTTTT.

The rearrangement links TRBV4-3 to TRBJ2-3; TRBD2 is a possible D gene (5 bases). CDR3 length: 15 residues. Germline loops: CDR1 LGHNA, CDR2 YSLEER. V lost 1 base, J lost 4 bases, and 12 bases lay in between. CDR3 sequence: CASSQVKGVADTQYF. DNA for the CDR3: TGCGCCAGCAGCCAAGTAAAGGGAGTCGCAGATACGCAGTATTTT.

Here the CDR3 DNA reads TGCGCCAGCAGCCAAGGATTGTGGAGTGAGCAGTTCTTC. It yields the protein CASSQGLWSEQFF. The rearrangement joins TRBV4-3 to TRBJ2-1, with D uncertain. Per the germline V gene, CDR1 is LGHNA and CDR2 is YSLEER. The CDR3 runs 13 residues. The V gene lost 1 base and the J gene lost 9 bases, with 10 bases spanning the gap.

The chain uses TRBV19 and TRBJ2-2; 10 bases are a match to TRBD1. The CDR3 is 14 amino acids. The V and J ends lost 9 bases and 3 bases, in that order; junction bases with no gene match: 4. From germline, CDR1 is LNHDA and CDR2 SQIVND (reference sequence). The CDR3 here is CASRGTGDTGELFF. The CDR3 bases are TGTGCCAGCAGGGGGACAGGGGACACCGGGGAGCTGTTTTTT.

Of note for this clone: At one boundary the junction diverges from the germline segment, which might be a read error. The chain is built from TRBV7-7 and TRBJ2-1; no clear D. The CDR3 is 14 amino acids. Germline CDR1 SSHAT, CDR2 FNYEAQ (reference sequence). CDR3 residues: CASSLDVGSNEQFF. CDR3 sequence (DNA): TGTGCTAGCAGCTTAGACGTGGGCTCCAATGAGCAGTTCTTC.

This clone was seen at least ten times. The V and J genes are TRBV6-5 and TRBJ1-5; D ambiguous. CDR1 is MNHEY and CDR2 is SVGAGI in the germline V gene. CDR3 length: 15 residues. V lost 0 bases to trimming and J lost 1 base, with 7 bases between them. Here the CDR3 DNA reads TGTGCCAGCAGTTACTCGGCGGGGAGCAATCAGCCCCAGCATTTT. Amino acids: CASSYSAGSNQPQHF.

As DNA, the CDR3 is TGTGCCAGTAGACCAGCGGGTTCCAACACCGGGGAGCTGTTTTTT. Encoded protein: CASRPAGSNTGELFF. The chain recombines TRBV19 with TRBJ2-2, with D perhaps TRBD2 (6 bases). V was shortened by 6 bases and J by 2 bases, with 13 bases between the two germline ends. Germline V gene data show CDR1 as LNHDA and CDR2 as SQIVND (reference sequence). This CDR3 is 15 amino acids long.

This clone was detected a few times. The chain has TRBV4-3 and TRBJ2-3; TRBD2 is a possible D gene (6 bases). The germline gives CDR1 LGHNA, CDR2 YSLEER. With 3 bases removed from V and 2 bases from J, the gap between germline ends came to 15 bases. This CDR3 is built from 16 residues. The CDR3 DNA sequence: TGCGCCAGCAGCCATGCCTTAGGGCGGGACACAGATACGCAGTATTTT. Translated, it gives CASSHALGRDTDTQYF.